The 22 T cell receptor beta chains reported below all come from one sample, sequenced in a study of T cells in Graves' hyperthyroidism and ophthalmopathy (dated by TCRdb to between 2018 and 2020). The library relied on multiplex PCR. The instrument given in TCRdb is Illumina HiSeq 2000. Amplification of TCR beta CDR3 regions was carried out from RNA transcripts. The first round of RT-PCR for the TCR CDR3 was performed with the HTBI primer set and the Qiagen OneStep RT-PCR kit. TCRdb reprocessing: public reads trimmed at Q25 with fastp, clones called with MiXCR, in-frame beta chains kept. Records with the same CDR3 protein are collapsed into one entry carrying the most frequent genes and DNA. The sample table shows about 600,000 distinct CDR3 sequences, and 16% are seen once. The ten largest clones add up to around 3.3% of the sample. Source material: blood. These receptors came from a woman in her thirties or forties with Graves' ophthalmopathy.

This clonotype was recorded only once. The chain has TRBV19 and TRBJ2-4, with TRBD2 as a possible D gene (6 bases). Per germline, CDR1 LNHDA and CDR2 SQIVND (reference sequence). Between the trimmed V and J ends, which lost 6 bases and 6 bases, there was a span of 18 bases. CDR3 length: 15 amino acids. The CDR3 loop reads CASRGLGGRGNIQYF. The CDR3, as DNA: TGTGCCAGTAGAGGGTTGGGGGGTCGAGGAAACATTCAGTACTTC.

The chain has TRBV19 and TRBJ1-2; TRBD1 aligns across 7 bases. CDR3 size: 11 residues. Germline-derived CDR1 and CDR2 are LNHDA and SQIVND (reference sequence). J gave up 7 bases and V 6 bases, and 2 bases lay outside the gene matches. The CDR3 sequence: CASSRQGGYTF. The CDR3 DNA reads as TGTGCCAGTAGCAGACAGGGTGGCTACACCTTC. Variable domain in full (rest from reference TRBV19 and TRBJ1-2): DGGITQSPKYLFRKEGQNVTLSCEQNLNHDAMYWYRQDPGQGLRLIYYSQIVNDFQKGDIAEGYSVSREKKESFPLTVTSAQKNPTAFYLCASSRQGGYTFGSGTRLTVV.

The chain combines TRBV12-3 or TRBV12-4 with TRBJ2-6; D perhaps matches TRBD2 (5 bases). Deletions cut 2 bases from V and 0 bases from J, with 5 bases between. This CDR3 is built from 15 residues. CDR3 loop: CASSLRDSGANVLTF. CDR3 DNA sequence: TGTGCCAGCAGTTTACGGGACTCTGGGGCCAACGTCCTGACTTTC.

This clonotype showed up many times. The chain combines TRBV3-1 with TRBJ2-3; maybe TRBD2 (5 bases). Trimming cost V 6 bases and J 2 bases, with 15 bases left between them. The germline CDR1 and CDR2 sequences are LGHDT and YNNKEL (reference sequence). The CDR3 is 15 residues long. The CDR3 DNA is TGTGCCAGCAGGCCCCGGGGTTACGACACAGATACGCAGTATTTT. Its protein is CASRPRGYDTDTQYF.

This clonotype was detected many times. The chain combines TRBV10-3 with TRBJ2-2, with 8 bases identical to TRBD1. The CDR3 spans 15 residues. Germline V CDR1 and CDR2: ENHRY, SYGVKD. V lost 2 bases, J lost 4 bases, and 3 bases stayed unmatched. This CDR3 reads CAISEPGQVTGELFF. CDR3 coding DNA: TGTGCCATCAGTGAGCCGGGACAGGTCACCGGGGAGCTGTTTTTT.

This clonotype has ten or more counts. The chain uses TRBV28 and TRBJ1-5, with TRBD1 as a possible D gene (5 bases). There are 14 residues in the CDR3. Trimming took off 2 bases at V and 8 bases at J, with 13 bases between the two ends. The germline gives CDR1 MDHEN, CDR2 SYDVKM. The CDR3 nucleotides read TGTGCCAGCAGTTTAAACAGGTGGCCAGAGCCCCAGCATTTT. Its protein is CASSLNRWPEPQHF.

J is TRBJ2-2 and V is TRBV15, with D possibly being TRBD1 (5 bases). V was trimmed by 3 bases and J by 5 bases, leaving 10 bases between them. There are 14 residues in the CDR3. Germline CDR1 reads LNHNV; CDR2 reads YYDKDF (reference sequence). For the CDR3, the DNA is TGTGCCACCAGCAGTCCGAAGGGGACCGGGGAGCTGTTTTTT. Translation: CATSSPKGTGELFF.

Many counts were recorded for this clonotype. The chain is built from TRBV28 and TRBJ2-7; maybe TRBD2 (6 bases). This CDR3 region has 15 residues. Germline V lookup: CDR1 MDHEN, CDR2 SYDVKM. The V and J ends lost 3 bases and 4 bases respectively, with 16 bases between them. The CDR3 DNA follows: TGTGCCAGCAGTTTCCCCCAGGAGGGCAAATACGAGCAGTACTTC. This encodes CASSFPQEGKYEQYF.

This clonotype occurred many times. This rearrangement joins TRBV2 to TRBJ2-1; the D is unclear. V gave up 7 bases and J gave up 10 bases, with 17 bases separating them. The CDR3 runs to 13 residues. Per the germline V gene, CDR1 is SNHLY and CDR2 is FYNNEI. The CDR3: CASTPAQELEQFF. DNA of the CDR3: TGTGCCAGCACCCCCGCCCAAGAGCTCGAGCAGTTCTTC.

This clonotype has ten or more counts. J is TRBJ2-3 and V is TRBV7-8; a possible D gene is TRBD2 (5 bases). V lost 9 bases and J lost 2, with 12 bases in between. Germline CDR1 reads SGHVS; CDR2 reads FQNEAQ. The CDR3 covers 13 residues. CDR3 in DNA: TGTGCCAGTTTCCGGGGATACACAGATACGCAGTATTTT. Translation gives CASFRGYTDTQYF.

This clonotype was observed a few times. The V and J genes are TRBV15 and TRBJ1-2, with TRBD1 matching 7 bases. Unmatched junction bases numbered 4, after V lost 4 bases and J lost 5 bases. Germline V gives CDR1 LNHNV, CDR2 YYDKDF (reference sequence). The CDR3 loop spans 13 amino acids. The CDR3 DNA sequence: TGTGCCACCAGCACCCCAGGGGGGTATGGCTACACCTTC. Translating it yields CATSTPGGYGYTF.

The chain combines TRBV28 with TRBJ2-5; 12 nucleotides line up with TRBD1. The CDR3 sequence is 15 residues long. V trimming: 10 bases; J trimming: 1 base; junction bases outside the gene matches: 7. Germline V gives CDR1 MDHEN, CDR2 SYDVKM. The CDR3 DNA reads as TGTGCCATCGGGACAGGGGGCCTGATCCAAGAGACCCAGTACTTC. This sequence encodes CAIGTGGLIQETQYF.

This clonotype has only a few counts. The chain links TRBV2 to TRBJ2-4, with 12 bases fitting TRBD2. The germline gives CDR1 SNHLY, CDR2 FYNNEI. V dropped 9 bases and J dropped 5; count of bases not matched to a gene: 5. The CDR3 is 14 amino acids. CDR3 in DNA: TGTGCCAGGGAACTAGCGGGAGGAGAAAACATTCAGTACTTC. Amino acid sequence: CARELAGGENIQYF. The full variable domain, its missing parts supplied by reference TRBV2 and TRBJ2-4, is EPEVTQTPSHQVTQMGQEVILRCVPISNHLYFYWYRQILGQKVEFLVSFYNNEISEKSEIFDDQFSVERPDGSNFTLKIRSTKLEDSAMYFCARELAGGENIQYFGAGTRLSVL.

This clonotype was seen only a few times. This chain links TRBV20-1 with TRBJ2-7; 14 bases match TRBD2. V shed 6 bases and J 1 base; nucleotides not matched to a gene: 5. Germline V CDR1 and CDR2: DFQATT, SNEGSKA (reference sequence). The CDR3 has 15 amino acids. For the CDR3, the DNA is TGCAGTGCCGGGACTAGCGGGAGTCGTTCCTACGAGCAGTACTTC. Residues: CSAGTSGSRSYEQYF.

The table lists this clonotype with a few counts. The rearrangement uses TRBV20-1 and TRBJ1-5; D is ambiguous. CDR3 length: 13 residues. Germline V gene data show CDR1 as DFQATT and CDR2 as SNEGSKA (reference sequence). V was cut by 1 base and J by 4 bases, with 8 bases left in between. CDR3 bases: TGCAGTGCTAGAGCCGACTTAAATCAGCCCCAGCATTTT. It specifies CSARADLNQPQHF.

This clonotype turned up a few times. The chain couples TRBV7-3 to TRBJ1-1; perhaps TRBD1 as D (5 bases). The CDR3 is 14 residues long. Germline-derived CDR1 and CDR2 are SGHTA and FQGTGA. Trimming pared 4 bases from V and 6 bases from J, leaving 15 bases between. The DNA for the CDR3 is TGTGCCAGCAGCTCTGGACAATATGGGGCTGAAGCTTTCTTT. Amino acid sequence: CASSSGQYGAEAFF.

This clonotype was detected a few times. V usage is TRBV20-1 and J usage is TRBJ2-3; weak D call: TRBD1 (6 bases). Trimming removed 5 bases from V and 6 bases from J, with 18 bases in between. Germline V gene data show CDR1 as DFQATT and CDR2 as SNEGSKA (reference sequence). The CDR3 consists of 14 residues. The CDR3 protein is CSALTGRHGDTQYF. As DNA, the CDR3 is TGCAGTGCTTTGACAGGCCGACATGGGGATACGCAGTATTTT.

The chain links TRBV30 to TRBJ2-5; weak D call: TRBD2 (6 bases). The CDR3 runs 14 residues. V lost 7 bases, J lost 1 base, and 16 bases lay in between. Germline CDR1 reads GTSNPN; CDR2 reads SVGIG (reference sequence). CDR3 residues: CASDLGGAQETQYF. The CDR3 DNA follows: TGTGCCTCTGATTTAGGCGGGGCCCAAGAGACCCAGTACTTC.

This clonotype was counted many times. The chain is built from TRBV19 and TRBJ1-5; tentative D call: TRBD1 (5 bases). The germline CDR1 and CDR2 sequences are LNHDA and SQIVND (reference sequence). There are 13 residues in the CDR3. The germline V and J ends were trimmed by 5 bases and 4 bases, with 9 bases remaining between them. The CDR3: CASSAGLNQPQHF. As DNA, the CDR3 is TGTGCCAGTAGTGCGGGACTGAATCAGCCCCAGCATTTT.

This clonotype was counted at least ten times. The genes are TRBV11-2 and TRBJ2-2; D is perhaps TRBD2 (7 bases). The germline V gene has CDR1 SGHAT and CDR2 FQNNGV. This CDR3 spans 16 amino acids. The ends were cut back, 5 bases at V and 5 bases at J, with 18 bases in the middle. CDR3 nucleotide sequence: TGTGCCAGCAGCCGGAACCTGGCGGGGGCGACCGGGGAGCTGTTTTTT. Its protein is CASSRNLAGATGELFF.

Remarks on this clonotype: It may be a read error: a sequence one base away is much more abundant. V gene TRBV13 combines with J gene TRBJ1-2; no clear D. The germline CDR1 and CDR2 sequences are PRHDT and FYEKMQ (reference sequence). The CDR3 runs to 13 residues. V was pared by 6 bases and J by 3 bases, with 11 bases between. The CDR3 spells CASSSMTYYGYTF. The CDR3 nucleotides read TGTGCCAGCAGTTCAATGACGTACTATGGCTACACCTTC. The complete variable domain, with remaining parts taken from reference TRBV13 and TRBJ1-2, reads AAGVIQSPRHLIKEKRETATLKCYPIPRHDTVYWYQQGPGQDPQFLISFYEKMQSDKGSIPDRFSAQQFSDYHSELNMSSLELGDSALYFCASSSMTYYGYTFGSGTRLTVV.

This clonotype was seen ten or more times. This chain connects TRBV20-1 to TRBJ1-1; maybe TRBD1 (6 bases). The CDR3 is 14 amino acids. CDR1 DFQATT and CDR2 SNEGSKA come from the germline V gene (reference sequence). V gave up 2 bases and J gave up 5 bases, with 15 bases separating them. The CDR3 DNA is TGCAGTGCTAGATTGGGGGGGCGGAGGACTGAAGCTTTCTTT. Translation gives CSARLGGRRTEAFF.